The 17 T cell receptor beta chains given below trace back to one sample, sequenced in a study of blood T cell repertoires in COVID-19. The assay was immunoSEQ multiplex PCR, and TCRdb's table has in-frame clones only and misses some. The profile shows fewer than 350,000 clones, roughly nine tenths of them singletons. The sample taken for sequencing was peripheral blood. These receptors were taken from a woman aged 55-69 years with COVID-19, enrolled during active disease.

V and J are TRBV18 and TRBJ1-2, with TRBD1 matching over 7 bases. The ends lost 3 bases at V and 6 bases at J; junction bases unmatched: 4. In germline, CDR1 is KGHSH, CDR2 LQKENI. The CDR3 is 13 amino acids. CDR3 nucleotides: TGTGCCAGCTCACCCGGACAGGAGAATGGCTACACCTTC. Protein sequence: CASSPGQENGYTF. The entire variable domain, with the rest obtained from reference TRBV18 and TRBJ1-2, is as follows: NAGVMQNPRHLVRRRGQEARLRCSPMKGHSHVYWYRQLPEEGLKFMVYLQKENIIDESGMPKERFSAEFPKEGPSILRIQQVVRGDSAAYFCASSPGQENGYTFGSGTRLTVV.

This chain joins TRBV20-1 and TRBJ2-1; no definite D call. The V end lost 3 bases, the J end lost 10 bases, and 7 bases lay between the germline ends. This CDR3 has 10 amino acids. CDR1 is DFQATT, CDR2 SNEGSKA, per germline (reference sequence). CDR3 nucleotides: TGCAGTGCTAGCAAGCTAGAGCAGTTCTTC. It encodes CSASKLEQFF.

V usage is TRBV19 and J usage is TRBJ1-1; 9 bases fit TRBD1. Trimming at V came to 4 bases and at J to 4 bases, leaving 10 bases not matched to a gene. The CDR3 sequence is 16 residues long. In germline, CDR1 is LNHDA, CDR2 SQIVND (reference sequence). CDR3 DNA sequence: TGTGCCAGTAGTACAGGGGACAGGGTCAAAATCACTGAAGCTTTCTTT. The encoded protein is CASSTGDRVKITEAFF.

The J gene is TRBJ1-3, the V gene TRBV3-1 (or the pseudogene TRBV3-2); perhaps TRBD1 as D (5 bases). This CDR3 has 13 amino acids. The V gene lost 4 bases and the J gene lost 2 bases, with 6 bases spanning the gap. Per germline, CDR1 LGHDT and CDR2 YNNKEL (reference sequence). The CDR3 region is CASSRRAGNTIYF. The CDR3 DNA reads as TGTGCCAGCAGCCGCAGGGCTGGAAACACCATATATTTT.

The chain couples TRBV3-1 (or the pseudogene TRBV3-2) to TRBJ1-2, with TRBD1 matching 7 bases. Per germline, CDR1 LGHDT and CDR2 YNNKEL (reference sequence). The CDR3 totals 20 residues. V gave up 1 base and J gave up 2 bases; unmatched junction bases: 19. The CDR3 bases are TGTGCCAGCAGCCAAGTTCTCGACAGGGAAACTCCTTTGTGGAACTATGGCTACACCTTC. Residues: CASSQVLDRETPLWNYGYTF.

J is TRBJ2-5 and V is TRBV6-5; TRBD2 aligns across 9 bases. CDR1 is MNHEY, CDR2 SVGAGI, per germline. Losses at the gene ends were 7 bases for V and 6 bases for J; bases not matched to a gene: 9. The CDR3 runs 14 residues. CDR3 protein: CASTRRGGPQTQYF. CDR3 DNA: TGTGCCAGCACGAGGCGGGGGGGTCCGCAGACCCAGTACTTC.

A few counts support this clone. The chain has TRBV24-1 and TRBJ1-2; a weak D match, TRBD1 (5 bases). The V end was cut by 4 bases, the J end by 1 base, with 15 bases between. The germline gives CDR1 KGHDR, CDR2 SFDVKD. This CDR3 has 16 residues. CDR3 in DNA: TGTGCCACCAGTGACTACCCCAGGGTAAGTAACTATGGCTACACCTTC. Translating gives CATSDYPRVSNYGYTF.

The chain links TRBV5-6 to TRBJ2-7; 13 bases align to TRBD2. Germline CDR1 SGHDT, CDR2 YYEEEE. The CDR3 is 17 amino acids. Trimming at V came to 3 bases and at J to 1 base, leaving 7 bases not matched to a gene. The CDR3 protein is CASSSPAGLAGSYEQYF. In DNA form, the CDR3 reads TGTGCCAGCAGCTCCCCCGCGGGACTAGCGGGGTCCTACGAGCAGTACTTC.

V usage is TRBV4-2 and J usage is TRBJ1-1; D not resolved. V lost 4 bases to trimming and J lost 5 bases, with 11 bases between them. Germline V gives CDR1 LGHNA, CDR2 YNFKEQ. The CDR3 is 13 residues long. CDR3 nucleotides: TGTGCCAGCAGCCCACAGCTGTGGACTGAAGCTTTCTTT. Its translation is CASSPQLWTEAFF.

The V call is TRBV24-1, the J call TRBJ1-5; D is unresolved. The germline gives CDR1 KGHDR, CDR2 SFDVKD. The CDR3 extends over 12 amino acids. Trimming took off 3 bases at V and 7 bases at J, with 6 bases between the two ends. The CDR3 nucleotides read TGTGCCACCAGTGATCCGGGACAGCCCCAGCATTTT. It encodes CATSDPGQPQHF.

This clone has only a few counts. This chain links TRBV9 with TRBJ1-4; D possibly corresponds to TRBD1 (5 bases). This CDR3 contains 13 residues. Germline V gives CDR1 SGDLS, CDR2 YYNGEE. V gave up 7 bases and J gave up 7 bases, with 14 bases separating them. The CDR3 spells CASGAGWGEKLFF. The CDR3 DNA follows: TGTGCCAGCGGAGCAGGGTGGGGTGAAAAACTGTTTTTT.

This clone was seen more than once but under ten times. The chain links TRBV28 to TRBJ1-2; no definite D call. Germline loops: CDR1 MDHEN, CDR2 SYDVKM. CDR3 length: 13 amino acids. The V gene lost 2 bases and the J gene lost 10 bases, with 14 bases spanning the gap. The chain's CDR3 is CASSLMDSFLYTF. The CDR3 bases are TGTGCCAGCAGTTTAATGGACTCCTTTCTCTACACCTTC.

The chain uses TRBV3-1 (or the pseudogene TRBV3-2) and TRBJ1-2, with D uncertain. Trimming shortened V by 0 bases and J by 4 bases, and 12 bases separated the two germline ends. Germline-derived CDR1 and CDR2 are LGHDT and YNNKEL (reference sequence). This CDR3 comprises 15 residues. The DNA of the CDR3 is TGTGCCAGCAGCCAAGATTACTCAGAGGCCTATGGCTACACCTTC. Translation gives CASSQDYSEAYGYTF.

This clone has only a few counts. The CDR3 DNA is TGTGCCAGCAGTACAGAACAGGTCTATGGCTACACCTTC. It specifies CASSTEQVYGYTF. The chain employs TRBV2 and TRBJ1-2; TRBD1 is a possible D gene (5 bases). Germline loops: CDR1 SNHLY, CDR2 FYNNEI. V was pared by 5 bases and J by 4 bases, with 11 bases between. The CDR3 loop spans 13 amino acids.

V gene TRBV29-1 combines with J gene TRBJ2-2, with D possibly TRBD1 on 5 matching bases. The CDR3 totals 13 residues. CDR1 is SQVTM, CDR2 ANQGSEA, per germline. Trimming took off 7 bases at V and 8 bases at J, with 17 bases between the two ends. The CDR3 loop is CSARQSGSGELFF. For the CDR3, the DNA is TGCAGCGCCCGACAGTCGGGCTCGGGGGAGCTGTTTTTT.

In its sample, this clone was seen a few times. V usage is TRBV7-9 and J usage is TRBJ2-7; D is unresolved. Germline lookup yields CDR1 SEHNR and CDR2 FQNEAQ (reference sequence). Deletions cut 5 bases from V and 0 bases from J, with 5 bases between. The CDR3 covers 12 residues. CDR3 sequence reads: CASSLSSYEQYF. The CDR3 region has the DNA TGTGCCAGCAGCCTGAGCTCCTACGAGCAGTACTTC.

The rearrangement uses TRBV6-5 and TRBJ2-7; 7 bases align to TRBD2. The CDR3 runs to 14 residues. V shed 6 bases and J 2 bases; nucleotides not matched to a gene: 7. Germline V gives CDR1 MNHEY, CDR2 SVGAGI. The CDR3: CASSTGTITYEQYF. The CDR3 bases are TGTGCCAGCAGCACCGGGACTATCACCTACGAGCAGTACTTC.